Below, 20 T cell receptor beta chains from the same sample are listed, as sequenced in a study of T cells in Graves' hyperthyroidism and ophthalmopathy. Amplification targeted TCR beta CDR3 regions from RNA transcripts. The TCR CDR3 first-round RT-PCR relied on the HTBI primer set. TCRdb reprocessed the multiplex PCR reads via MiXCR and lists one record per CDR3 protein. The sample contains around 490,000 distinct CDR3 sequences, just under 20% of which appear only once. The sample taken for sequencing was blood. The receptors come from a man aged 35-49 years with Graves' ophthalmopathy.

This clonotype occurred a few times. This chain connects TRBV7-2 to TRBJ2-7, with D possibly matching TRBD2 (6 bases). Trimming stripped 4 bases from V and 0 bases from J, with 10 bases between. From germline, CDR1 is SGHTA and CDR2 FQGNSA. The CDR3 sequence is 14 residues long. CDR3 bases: TGTGCCAGCAGCTGGGTCGGGGGCTCCTACGAGCAGTACTTC. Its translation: CASSWVGGSYEQYF.

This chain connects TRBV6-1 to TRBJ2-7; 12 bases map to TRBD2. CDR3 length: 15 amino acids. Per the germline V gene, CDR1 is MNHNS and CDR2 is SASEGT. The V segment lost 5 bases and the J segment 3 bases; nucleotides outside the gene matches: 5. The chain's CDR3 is CASSFQTSGGYEQYF. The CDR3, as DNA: TGTGCCAGCAGTTTTCAGACTAGCGGGGGCTACGAGCAGTACTTC.

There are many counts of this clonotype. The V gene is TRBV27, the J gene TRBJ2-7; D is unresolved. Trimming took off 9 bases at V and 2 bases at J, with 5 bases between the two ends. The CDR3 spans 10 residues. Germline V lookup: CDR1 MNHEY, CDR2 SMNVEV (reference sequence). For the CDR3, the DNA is TGTGCCAGTGGGGCCTACGAGCAGTACTTC. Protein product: CASGAYEQYF.

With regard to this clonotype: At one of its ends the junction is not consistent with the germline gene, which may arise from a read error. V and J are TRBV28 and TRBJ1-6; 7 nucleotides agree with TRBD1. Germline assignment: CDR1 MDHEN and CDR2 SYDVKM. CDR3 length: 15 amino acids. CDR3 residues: CASSSHRDRNSPPHF. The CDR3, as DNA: TGTGCCAGCAGTAGCCACCGGGACAGAAATTCACCCCCCCACTTT.

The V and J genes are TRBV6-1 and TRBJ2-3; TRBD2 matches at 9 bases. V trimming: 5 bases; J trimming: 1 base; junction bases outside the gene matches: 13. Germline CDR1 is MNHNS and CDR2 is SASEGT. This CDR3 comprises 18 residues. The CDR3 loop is CASSQTSGDLFGTDTQYF. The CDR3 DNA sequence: TGTGCCAGCAGTCAGACTAGCGGAGATCTATTCGGCACAGATACGCAGTATTTT.

CDR3 DNA: TGTGCCAGCTCACCAAACAGCCCATATAGCAATCAGCCCCAGCATTTT. The encoded protein is CASSPNSPYSNQPQHF. The genes are TRBV18 and TRBJ1-5; D not certain. Germline V gene lookup returns CDR1 KGHSH and CDR2 LQKENI. V was cut by 2 bases and J by 0 bases, with 11 bases left in between. The CDR3 covers 16 residues.

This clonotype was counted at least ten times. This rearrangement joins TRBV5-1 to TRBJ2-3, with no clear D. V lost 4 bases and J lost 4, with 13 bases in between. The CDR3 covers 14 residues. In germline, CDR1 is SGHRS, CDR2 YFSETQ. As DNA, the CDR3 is TGCGCCAGCAGCCCCTACCGGACCGCAGATACGCAGTATTTT. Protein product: CASSPYRTADTQYF.

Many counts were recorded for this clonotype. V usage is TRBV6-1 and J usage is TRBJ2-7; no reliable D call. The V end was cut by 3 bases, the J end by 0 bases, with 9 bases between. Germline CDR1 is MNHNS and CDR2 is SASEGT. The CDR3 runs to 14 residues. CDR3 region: CASSEVRHSYEQYF. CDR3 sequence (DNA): TGTGCCAGCAGTGAGGTCAGACACTCCTACGAGCAGTACTTC.

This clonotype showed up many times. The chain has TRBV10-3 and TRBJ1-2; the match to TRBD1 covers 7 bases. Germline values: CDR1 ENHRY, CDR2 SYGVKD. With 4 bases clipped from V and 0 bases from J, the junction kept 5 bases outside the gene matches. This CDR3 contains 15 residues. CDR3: CAISGDRVSNYGYTF. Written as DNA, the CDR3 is TGTGCCATCAGTGGCGACAGGGTTTCTAACTATGGCTACACCTTC.

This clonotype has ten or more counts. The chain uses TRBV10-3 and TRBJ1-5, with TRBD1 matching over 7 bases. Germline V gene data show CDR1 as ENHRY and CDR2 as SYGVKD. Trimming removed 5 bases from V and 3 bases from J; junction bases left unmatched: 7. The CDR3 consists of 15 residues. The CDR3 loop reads CAISLTGKNNQPQHF. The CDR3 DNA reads TGTGCCATCAGTTTGACAGGGAAAAACAATCAGCCCCAGCATTTT.

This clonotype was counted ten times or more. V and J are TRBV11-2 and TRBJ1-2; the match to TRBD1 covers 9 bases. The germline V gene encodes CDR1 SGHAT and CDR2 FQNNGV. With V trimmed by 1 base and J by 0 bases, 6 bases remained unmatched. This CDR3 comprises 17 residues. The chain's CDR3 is CASSLAGQGGSNYGYTF. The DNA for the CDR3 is TGTGCCAGCAGCTTAGCGGGACAGGGAGGATCTAACTATGGCTACACCTTC.

DNA for the CDR3: TGTGCCTGGAGTCCCCTAATCGGGACAAGCGAGCAGTACTTC. Protein product: CAWSPLIGTSEQYF. The chain is built from TRBV30 and TRBJ2-7; a possible D gene is TRBD1 (6 bases). CDR3 length: 14 residues. The V gene's germline CDR1 is GTSNPN and CDR2 SVGIG (reference sequence). Between the trimmed V and J ends, which lost 2 bases and 6 bases, there was a span of 17 bases.

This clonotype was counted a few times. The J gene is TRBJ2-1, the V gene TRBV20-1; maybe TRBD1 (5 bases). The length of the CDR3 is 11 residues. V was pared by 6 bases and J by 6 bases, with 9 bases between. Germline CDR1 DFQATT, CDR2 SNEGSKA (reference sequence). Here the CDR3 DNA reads TGCAGTGCAGAAACAGGCAATGAGCAGTTCTTC. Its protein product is CSAETGNEQFF.

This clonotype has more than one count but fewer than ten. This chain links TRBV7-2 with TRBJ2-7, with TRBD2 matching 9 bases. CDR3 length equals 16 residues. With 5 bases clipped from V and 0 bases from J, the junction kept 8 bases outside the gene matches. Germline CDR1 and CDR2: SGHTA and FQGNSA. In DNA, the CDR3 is TGTGCCAGCAGCCTCGGACTAGCGTTGGTCTCCTACGAGCAGTACTTC. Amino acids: CASSLGLALVSYEQYF.

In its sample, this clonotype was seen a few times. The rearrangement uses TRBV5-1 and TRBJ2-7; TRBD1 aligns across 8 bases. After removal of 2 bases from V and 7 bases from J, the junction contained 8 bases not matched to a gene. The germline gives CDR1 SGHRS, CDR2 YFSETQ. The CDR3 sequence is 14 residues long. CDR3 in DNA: TGCGCCAGCAGCTTCCGGACAGGGCCCTTGGAGCAGTACTTC. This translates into CASSFRTGPLEQYF.

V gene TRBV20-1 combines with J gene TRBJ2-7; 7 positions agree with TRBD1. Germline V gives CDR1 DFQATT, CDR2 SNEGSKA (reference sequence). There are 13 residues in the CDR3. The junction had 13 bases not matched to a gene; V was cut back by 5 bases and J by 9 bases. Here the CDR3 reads CSAGPMTGFRQYF. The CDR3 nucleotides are TGCAGTGCTGGCCCCATGACAGGGTTTAGGCAGTACTTC.

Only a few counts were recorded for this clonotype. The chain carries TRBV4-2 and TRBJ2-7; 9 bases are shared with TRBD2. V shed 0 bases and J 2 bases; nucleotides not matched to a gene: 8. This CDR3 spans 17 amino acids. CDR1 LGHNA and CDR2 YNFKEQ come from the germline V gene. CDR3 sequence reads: CASSQDEGLAAPYEQYF. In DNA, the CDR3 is TGTGCCAGCAGCCAAGATGAGGGACTAGCCGCCCCCTACGAGCAGTACTTC.

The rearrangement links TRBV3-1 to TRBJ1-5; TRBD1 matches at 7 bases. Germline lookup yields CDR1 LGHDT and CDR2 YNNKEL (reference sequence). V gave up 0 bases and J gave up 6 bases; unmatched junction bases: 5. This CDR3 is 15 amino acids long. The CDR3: CASSQDDREGQPQHF. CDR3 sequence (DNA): TGTGCCAGCAGCCAAGACGACAGGGAGGGTCAGCCCCAGCATTTT.

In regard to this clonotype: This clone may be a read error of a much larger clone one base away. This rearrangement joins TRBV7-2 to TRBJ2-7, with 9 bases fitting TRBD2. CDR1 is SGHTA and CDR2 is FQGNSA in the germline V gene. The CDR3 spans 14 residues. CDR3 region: CASSFGLASSEQYF. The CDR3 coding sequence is TGTGCCAGCAGCTTTGGACTAGCGTCCTCCGAGCAGTACTTC.

Here the CDR3 DNA reads TGCGCCAGCAGCTGGGGAGGGAGCCACGAGCAGTACTTC. This codes for CASSWGGSHEQYF. The chain is built from TRBV5-1 and TRBJ2-7; TRBD2 matches at 7 bases. The germline CDR1 and CDR2 sequences are SGHRS and YFSETQ. The CDR3 is 13 residues long. Trimming cost V 3 bases and J 5 bases; bases outside gene matches: 5.